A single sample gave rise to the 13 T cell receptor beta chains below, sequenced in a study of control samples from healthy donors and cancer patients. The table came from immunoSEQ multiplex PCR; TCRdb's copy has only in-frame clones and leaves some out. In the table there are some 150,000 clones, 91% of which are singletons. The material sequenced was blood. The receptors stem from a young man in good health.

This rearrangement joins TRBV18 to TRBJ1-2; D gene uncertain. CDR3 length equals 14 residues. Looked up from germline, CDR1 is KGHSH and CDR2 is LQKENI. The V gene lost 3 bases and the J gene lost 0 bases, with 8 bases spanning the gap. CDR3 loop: CASSPGATNYGYTF. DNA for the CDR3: TGTGCCAGCTCACCTGGCGCAACTAACTATGGCTACACCTTC.

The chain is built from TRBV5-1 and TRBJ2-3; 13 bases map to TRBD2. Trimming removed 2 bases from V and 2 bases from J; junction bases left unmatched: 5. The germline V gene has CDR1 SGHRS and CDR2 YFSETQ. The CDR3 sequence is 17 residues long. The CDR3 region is CASSLRTSGGFTDTQYF. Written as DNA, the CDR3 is TGCGCCAGCAGCTTAAGGACTAGCGGGGGCTTCACAGATACGCAGTATTTT.

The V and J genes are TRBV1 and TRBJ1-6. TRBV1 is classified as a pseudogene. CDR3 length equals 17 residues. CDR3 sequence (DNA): TGCACCAGCAGAACGGGGCAGGCGAGCTCCTATAATTCACCCCTCCACTTT. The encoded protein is CTSRTGQASSYNSPLHF.

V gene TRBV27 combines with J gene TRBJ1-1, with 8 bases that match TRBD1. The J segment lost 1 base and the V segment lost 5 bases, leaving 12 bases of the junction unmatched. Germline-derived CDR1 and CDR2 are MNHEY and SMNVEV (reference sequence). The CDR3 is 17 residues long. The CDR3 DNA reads TGTGCCAGCAGTCCACCAATCCGGGACAGGCGGAACACTGAAGCTTTCTTT. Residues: CASSPPIRDRRNTEAFF.

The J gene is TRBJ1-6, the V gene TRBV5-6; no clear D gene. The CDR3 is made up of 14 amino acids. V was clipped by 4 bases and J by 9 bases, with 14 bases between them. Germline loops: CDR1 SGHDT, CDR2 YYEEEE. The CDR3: CASSPREGRSPLHF. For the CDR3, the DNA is TGTGCCAGCAGCCCCAGAGAGGGTCGTTCACCCCTCCACTTT. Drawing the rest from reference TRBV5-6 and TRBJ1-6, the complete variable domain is DAGVTQSPTHLIKTRGQQVTLRCSPKSGHDTVSWYQQALGQGPQFIFQYYEEEERQRGNFPDRFSGHQFPNYSSELNVNALLLGDSALYLCASSPREGRSPLHFGNGTRLTVT.

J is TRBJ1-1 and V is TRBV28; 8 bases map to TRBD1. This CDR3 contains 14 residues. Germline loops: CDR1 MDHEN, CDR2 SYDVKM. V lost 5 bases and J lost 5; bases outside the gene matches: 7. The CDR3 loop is CASSANYRGTEAFF. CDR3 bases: TGTGCCAGCAGTGCTAATTACAGGGGGACTGAAGCTTTCTTT.

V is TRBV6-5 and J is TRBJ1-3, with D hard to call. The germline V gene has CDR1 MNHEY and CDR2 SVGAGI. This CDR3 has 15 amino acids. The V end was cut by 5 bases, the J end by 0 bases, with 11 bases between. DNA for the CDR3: TGTGCCAGCAGTATAGACGGGAGCTCTGGAAACACCATATATTTT. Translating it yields CASSIDGSSGNTIYF.

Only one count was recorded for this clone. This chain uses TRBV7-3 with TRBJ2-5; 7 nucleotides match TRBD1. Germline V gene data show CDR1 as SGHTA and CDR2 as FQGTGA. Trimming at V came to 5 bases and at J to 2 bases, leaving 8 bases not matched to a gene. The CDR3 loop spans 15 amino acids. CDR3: CASSAGDSRQETQYF. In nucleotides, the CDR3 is TGTGCCAGCAGCGCAGGGGACAGTAGACAAGAGACCCAGTACTTC.

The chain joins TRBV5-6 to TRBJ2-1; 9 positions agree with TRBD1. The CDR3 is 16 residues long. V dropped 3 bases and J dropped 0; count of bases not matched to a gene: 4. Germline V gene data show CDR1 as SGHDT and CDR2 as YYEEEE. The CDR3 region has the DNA TGTGCCAGCAGCTGGGACAGGGTGAGCTCCTACAATGAGCAGTTCTTC. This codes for CASSWDRVSSYNEQFF.

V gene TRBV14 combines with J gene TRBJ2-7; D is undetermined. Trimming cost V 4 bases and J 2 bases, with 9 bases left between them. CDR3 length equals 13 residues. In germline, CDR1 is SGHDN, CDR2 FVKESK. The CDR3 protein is CASSLPGTYEQYF. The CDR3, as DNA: TGTGCCAGCAGCCTCCCGGGCACCTACGAGCAGTACTTC.

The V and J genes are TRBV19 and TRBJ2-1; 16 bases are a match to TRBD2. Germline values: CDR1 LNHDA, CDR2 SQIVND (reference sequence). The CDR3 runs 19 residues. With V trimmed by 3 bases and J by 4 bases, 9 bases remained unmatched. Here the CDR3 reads CASSIGTSGGAALYNEQFF. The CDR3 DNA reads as TGTGCCAGTAGTATCGGGACTAGCGGGGGGGCCGCCCTATACAATGAGCAGTTCTTC.

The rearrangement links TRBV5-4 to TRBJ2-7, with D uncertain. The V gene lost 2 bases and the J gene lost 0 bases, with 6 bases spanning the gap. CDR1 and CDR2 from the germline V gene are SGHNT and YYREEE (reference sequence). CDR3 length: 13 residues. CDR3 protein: CASSFSSSYEQYF. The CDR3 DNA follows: TGTGCCAGCAGCTTTTCGAGCTCCTACGAGCAGTACTTC.

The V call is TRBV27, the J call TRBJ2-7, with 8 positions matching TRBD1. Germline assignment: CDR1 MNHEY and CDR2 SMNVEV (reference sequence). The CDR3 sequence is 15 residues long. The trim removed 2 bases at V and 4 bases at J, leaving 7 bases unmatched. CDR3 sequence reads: CASSLQGQGWYEQYF. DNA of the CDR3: TGTGCCAGCAGTTTACAAGGACAGGGTTGGTACGAGCAGTACTTC.